This TCR beta chain was sequenced in a study of shared clonotypes between healthy human individuals. The study's findings and limits: Memory subsets had estimated richness that was generally smaller than that of naive subsets.

The CDR3 is made up of 14 amino acids. Trimming pared 4 bases from V and 2 bases from J, leaving 10 bases between. Germline assignment: CDR1 SGHNT and CDR2 YYREEE (reference sequence). Generated by immunoSEQ multiplex PCR, the TCRdb table keeps only in-frame clones and is missing some. The top ten hold over 8.5% of the sample, which has approximately 240,000 clones, approximately 70% seen once. This clone was observed at least ten times. Its antigen is undetermined. The sample contains more than one DNA sequence encoding this CDR3. The V call is TRBV5-4, the J call TRBJ1-3; possible D gene TRBD1, 5 bases. The sample was memory CD4+ T cells sorted from blood. Subset noted: CD45RA-negative fraction. The receptor comes from a man under 40 in good health. The CDR3 DNA reads as TGTGCCAGCAGCCCGGGGGGTGCTGGAAACACCATATATTTT. Its translation is CASSPGGAGNTIYF.